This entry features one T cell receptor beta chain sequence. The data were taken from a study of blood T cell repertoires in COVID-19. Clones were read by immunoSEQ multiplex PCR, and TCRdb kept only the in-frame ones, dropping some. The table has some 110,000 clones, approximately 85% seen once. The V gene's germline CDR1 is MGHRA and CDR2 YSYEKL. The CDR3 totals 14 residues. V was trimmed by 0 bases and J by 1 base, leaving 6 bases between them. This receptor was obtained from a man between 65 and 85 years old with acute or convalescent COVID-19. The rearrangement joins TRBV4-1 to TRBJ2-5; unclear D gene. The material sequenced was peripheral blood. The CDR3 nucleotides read TGCGCCAGCAGCCAAGACCCGTTCCAAGAGACCCAGTACTTC. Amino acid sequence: CASSQDPFQETQYF.